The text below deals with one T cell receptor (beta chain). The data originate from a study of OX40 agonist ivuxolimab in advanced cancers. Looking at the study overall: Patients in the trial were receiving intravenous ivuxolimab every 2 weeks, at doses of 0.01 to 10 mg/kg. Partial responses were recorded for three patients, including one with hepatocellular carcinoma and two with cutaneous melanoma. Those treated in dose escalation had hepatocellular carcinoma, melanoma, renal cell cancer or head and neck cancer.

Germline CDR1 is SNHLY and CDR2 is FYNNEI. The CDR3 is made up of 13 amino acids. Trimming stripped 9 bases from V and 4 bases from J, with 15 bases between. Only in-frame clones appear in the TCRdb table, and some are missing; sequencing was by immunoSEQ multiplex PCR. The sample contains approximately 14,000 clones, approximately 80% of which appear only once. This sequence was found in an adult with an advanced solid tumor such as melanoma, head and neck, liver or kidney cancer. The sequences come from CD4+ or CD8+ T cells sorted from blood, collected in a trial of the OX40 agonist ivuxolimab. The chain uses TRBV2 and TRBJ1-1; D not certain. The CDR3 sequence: CASRGVVSTEAFF. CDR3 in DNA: TGTGCCAGTCGCGGGGTAGTTTCCACTGAAGCTTTCTTT.